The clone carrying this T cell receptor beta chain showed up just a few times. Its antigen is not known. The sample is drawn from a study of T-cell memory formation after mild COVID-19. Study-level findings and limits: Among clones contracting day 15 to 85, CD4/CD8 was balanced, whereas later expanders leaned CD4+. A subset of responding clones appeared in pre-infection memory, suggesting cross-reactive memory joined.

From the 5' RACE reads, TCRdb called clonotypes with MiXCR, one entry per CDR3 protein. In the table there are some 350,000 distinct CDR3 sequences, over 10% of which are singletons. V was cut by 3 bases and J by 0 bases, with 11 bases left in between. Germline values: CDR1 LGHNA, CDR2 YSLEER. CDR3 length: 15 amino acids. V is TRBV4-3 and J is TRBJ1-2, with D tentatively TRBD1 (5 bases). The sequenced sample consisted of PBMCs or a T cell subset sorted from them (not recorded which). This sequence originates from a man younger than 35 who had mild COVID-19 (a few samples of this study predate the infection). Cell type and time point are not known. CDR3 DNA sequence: TGCGCCAGCAGCCAGATTCAGGGCGCTAACTATGGCTACACCTTC. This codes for CASSQIQGANYGYTF.